This T cell receptor beta chain was sequenced during a study of PD-1 blockade in classical Hodgkin lymphoma. Clones were sequenced by immunoSEQ multiplex PCR, and TCRdb holds only the in-frame ones, with some missing. Among roughly 20,000 clones listed, 80% to 90% were seen once. Whole-study findings and limits: Excluded were patients who started nivolumab under 1 year after ASCT, a group that had lower diversity.

On this clone: Its matching antigen is unknown.

In every patient, relapse followed autologous stem cell transplantation, while exposure to brentuximab vedotin differed. The sequencing here drew on peripheral blood mononuclear cells (PBMCs), taken before the second cycle of nivolumab. The TCR sequence derives from a human donor with classical Hodgkin lymphoma.

This chain's CDR3 is CASSPTDRGPDNEKLFF. Here the CDR3 DNA reads TGTGCCAGCAGCCCAACGGACAGGGGGCCTGATAATGAAAAACTGTTTTTT. V gene TRBV11-3 combines with J gene TRBJ1-4; 11 nucleotides match TRBD1. V was pared by 5 bases and J by 4 bases, with 9 bases of the junction left unmatched. Germline CDR1 reads SGHNT; CDR2 reads YENEEA. The CDR3 length is 17 residues.